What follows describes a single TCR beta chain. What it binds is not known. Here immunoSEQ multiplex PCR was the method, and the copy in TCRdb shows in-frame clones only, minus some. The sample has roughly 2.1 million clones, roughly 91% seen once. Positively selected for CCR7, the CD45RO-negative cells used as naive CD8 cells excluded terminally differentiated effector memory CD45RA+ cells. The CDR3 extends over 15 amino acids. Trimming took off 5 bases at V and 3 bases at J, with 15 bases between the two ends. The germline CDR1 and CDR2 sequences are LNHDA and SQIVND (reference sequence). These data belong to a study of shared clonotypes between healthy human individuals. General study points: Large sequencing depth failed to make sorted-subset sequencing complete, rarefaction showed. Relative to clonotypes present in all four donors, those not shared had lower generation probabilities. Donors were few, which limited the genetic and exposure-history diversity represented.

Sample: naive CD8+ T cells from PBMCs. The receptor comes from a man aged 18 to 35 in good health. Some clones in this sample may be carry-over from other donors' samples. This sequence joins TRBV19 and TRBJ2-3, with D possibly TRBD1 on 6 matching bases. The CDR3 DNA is TGTGCCAGTAGTGCCCGGGACACATTAACAGATACGCAGTATTTT. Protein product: CASSARDTLTDTQYF.